This entry describes one TCR beta chain. The antigen is unknown. RNA, at roughly 0.5 to 1 ug, was reverse transcribed with random hexamers. TCRdb processed the immunoSEQ multiplex PCR reads anew with MiXCR; each CDR3 protein has one entry. The table shows about 200,000 distinct CDR3 sequences, with 85% to 95% occurring only once. The CDR3 runs to 14 residues. Trimming removed 2 bases at V and 5 bases at J, with 12 bases between. Germline V gives CDR1 MNHNY, CDR2 SVGAGI (reference sequence). These data belong to a study of CD8 T cells in Susac syndrome. Findings and limits, study-wide: The study conceded that its TCR sequencing and HLA analysis involved relatively few individuals.

This chain uses TRBV6-6 with TRBJ1-1, with a weak D call TRBD1 (5 bases). What was sequenced was CD4+ T cells from PBMCs. The source is a human donor in good health. The CDR3 nucleotides are TGTGCCAGCAGTTACGGGACCTCCGGGACTGAAGCTTTCTTT. Translation gives CASSYGTSGTEAFF.